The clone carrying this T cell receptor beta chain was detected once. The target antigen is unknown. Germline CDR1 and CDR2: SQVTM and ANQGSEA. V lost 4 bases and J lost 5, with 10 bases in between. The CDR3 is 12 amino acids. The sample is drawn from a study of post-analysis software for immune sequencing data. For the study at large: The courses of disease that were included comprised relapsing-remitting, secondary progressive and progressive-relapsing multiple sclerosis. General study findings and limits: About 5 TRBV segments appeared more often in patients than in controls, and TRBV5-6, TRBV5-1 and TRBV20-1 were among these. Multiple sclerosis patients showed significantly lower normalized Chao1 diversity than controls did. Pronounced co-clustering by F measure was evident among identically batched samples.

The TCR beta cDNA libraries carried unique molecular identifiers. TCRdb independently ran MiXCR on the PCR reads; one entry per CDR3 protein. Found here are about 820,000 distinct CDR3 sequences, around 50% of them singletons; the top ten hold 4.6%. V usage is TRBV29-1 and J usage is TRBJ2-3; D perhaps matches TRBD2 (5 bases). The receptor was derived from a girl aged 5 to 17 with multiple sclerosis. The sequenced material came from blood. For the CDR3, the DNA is TGCAGCGTTGTCTGGGCGGGAGATACGCAGTATTTT. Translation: CSVVWAGDTQYF.